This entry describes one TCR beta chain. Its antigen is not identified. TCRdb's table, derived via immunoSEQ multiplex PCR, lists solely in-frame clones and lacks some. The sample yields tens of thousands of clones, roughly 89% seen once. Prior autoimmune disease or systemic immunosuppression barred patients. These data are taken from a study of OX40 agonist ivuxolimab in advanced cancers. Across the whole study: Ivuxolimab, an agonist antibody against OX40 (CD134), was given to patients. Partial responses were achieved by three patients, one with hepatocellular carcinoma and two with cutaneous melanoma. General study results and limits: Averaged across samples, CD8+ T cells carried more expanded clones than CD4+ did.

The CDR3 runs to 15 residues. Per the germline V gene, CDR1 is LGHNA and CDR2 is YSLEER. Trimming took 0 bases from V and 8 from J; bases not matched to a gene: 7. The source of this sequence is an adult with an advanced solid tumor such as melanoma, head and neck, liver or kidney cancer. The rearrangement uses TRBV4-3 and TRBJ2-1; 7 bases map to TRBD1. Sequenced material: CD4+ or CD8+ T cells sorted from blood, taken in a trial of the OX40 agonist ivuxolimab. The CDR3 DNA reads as TGCGCCAGCAGCCAAGATACAGGGGTTAGCGATGAGCAGTTCTTC. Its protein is CASSQDTGVSDEQFF.